These T cell receptor beta chains were read from a single sample in a study of early T cells in non-severe SARS-CoV-2 infection. Each CDR3 protein gets one entry after TCRdb re-called the 5' RACE reads with MiXCR. The repertoire holds around 37,000 distinct CDR3 sequences, with approximately 8.9% as singletons. What was sequenced was whole blood. Receptors were obtained from an adult who was a healthcare worker with PCR-confirmed SARS-CoV-2 infection or an uninfected control (not recorded which). Both conserved end residues are part of each CDR3. A D gene is named only where the DNA matches it firmly. Size is omitted from some rows. Given values are once, few, many or a class for expanded clones.

TRBV10-3,TRBJ1-2,.,many,TGTGCCATCAGTGAGACAGGGACTAACTATGGCTACACCTTC,CAISETGTNYGYTF
TRBV5-1,TRBJ1-1,.,.,TGCGCCAGCAAACCAGGGGCCATGAACACTGAAGCTTTCTTT,CASKPGAMNTEAFF
TRBV28,TRBJ2-7,.,many,TGTGCCAGCAGTTTAGGCAGGGGTCCCTACGAGCAGTACTTC,CASSLGRGPYEQYF
TRBV20-1,TRBJ2-7,.,.,TGCAGTGCTCGCCTTTACTACGAGCAGTACTTC,CSARLYYEQYF
TRBV6-2/TRBV6-3,TRBJ1-1,.,many,TGTGCCAGCAGTTACGGGGAGACGAACACTGAAGCTTTCTTT,CASSYGETNTEAFF
TRBV7-3,TRBJ1-3,.,many,TGTGCCAGCAGCTTATCGAACTCTGGAAACACCATATATTTT,CASSLSNSGNTIYF
TRBV19,TRBJ1-1,.,many,TGTGCCAGCTCTTACTGGAACACTGAAGCTTTCTTT,CASSYWNTEAFF
TRBV11-2,TRBJ2-7,TRBD1,many,TGTGCCAGCAGCTCGGGGACAGTCCCTTTGGACGAGCAGTACTTC,CASSSGTVPLDEQYF
TRBV4-1,TRBJ2-1,TRBD2,many,TGCGCCAGCAGCCAAGACGAGCGGGGGTCGTACAATGAGCAGTTCTTC,CASSQDERGSYNEQFF
TRBV28,TRBJ2-7,TRBD1,few,TGTGCCAGCACCTCGCCCGGGACAGGGGTTTTCGAGCAGTACTTC,CASTSPGTGVFEQYF
TRBV28,TRBJ1-1,.,many,TGTGCCGCCAGGGGAGTGAGTATGAACACTGAAGCTTTCTTT,CAARGVSMNTEAFF
TRBV19,TRBJ1-2,.,.,TGTGCCAGTAGTAGGGTGGACGGTTATGGCTACACCTTC,CASSRVDGYGYTF
TRBV20-1,TRBJ2-7,TRBD1,.,TGCAGTGCTGGCCGGGACAGGTGGGACGAGCAGTACTTC,CSAGRDRWDEQYF
TRBV20-1,TRBJ1-6,.,once,TGCAGTGCTTCGTACAGGAAAGGCCTCTCACCCCTCCACTTT,CSASYRKGLSPLHF
TRBV19,TRBJ2-1,TRBD2,many,TGTGCCAGTACTCCCGGTGGGGAGGGCAATGAGCAGTTCTTC,CASTPGGEGNEQFF
TRBV30,TRBJ1-5,.,many,TGTGCCTGTGGGTTTCCCGGACAGCCCCAGCATTTT,CACGFPGQPQHF
TRBV28,TRBJ2-3,.,few,TGTGCCAGCAGTTCTCAGGGAGGCCACACAGATACGCAGTATTTT,CASSSQGGHTDTQYF
TRBV5-6,TRBJ2-7,TRBD2,few,TGTGCCAGCACCATTCTAGCGGGGGGGACCTACGAGCAGTACTTC,CASTILAGGTYEQYF
TRBV7-8,TRBJ2-1,.,few,TGTGCCAGCAGCCATTTCAGTGCCTCCCCTAGCGCTGTCTACAATGAGCAGTTCTTC,CASSHFSASPSAVYNEQFF
TRBV7-2,TRBJ2-3,.,.,TGTGCCAGCAGCTTAGAAAGCTCGGGGGGCGGCCAGGGCACAGATACGCAGTATTTT,CASSLESSGGGQGTDTQYF
TRBV29-1,TRBJ2-1,.,.,TGCAGCGTTCTCAGGGACAATGAGCAGTTCTTC,CSVLRDNEQFF
TRBV30,TRBJ1-2,.,many,TGTGCCTGCCATATGGGGATAGCTAACTATGGCTACACCTTC,CACHMGIANYGYTF
TRBV12-2,TRBJ1-6,.,few,TGTGCAAGTCGCTTAGCCCTGGGACGGAGAAATTCACCCCTCCACTTT,CASRLALGRRNSPLHF
TRBV29-1,TRBJ2-7,.,.,TGCAGCGTTATTGATCCCTACGAGCAGTACTTC,CSVIDPYEQYF
TRBV20-1,TRBJ2-3,.,many,TGCAGTCCCACTGTACCTAGCACAGATACGCAGTATTTT,CSPTVPSTDTQYF
TRBV6-1,TRBJ1-2,.,many,TGTGCCAGCAAAGGGAGCGCCGCGTCCGATGGCTACACCTTC,CASKGSAASDGYTF
TRBV5-1,TRBJ2-1,TRBD1,many,TGCGCCAGCAGACCAGCCCCGGGACAGGACCACAATGAGCAGTTCTTC,CASRPAPGQDHNEQFF
TRBV11-2,TRBJ2-1,TRBD2,few,TGTGCCAGCAGCTTAGTGCGGGGGAGCTACAATGAGCAGTTCTTC,CASSLVRGSYNEQFF
TRBV5-4,TRBJ1-1,.,.,TGTGCCAGCAGCTTGGCTGGGCGATTTGGTGAAGCTTTCTTT,CASSLAGRFGEAFF
TRBV7-2,TRBJ2-7,.,many,TGTGCCAGCAGCCCAAACTACGAGCAGTACTTC,CASSPNYEQYF
TRBV5-1,TRBJ2-3,.,.,TGCGCCAGCAGCTTGGCTCCGGAGGGGACGCAGTATTTT,CASSLAPEGTQYF
TRBV15,TRBJ1-2,.,many,TGTGCCACCAGCAGTATCGGAAGGGGTCCAAAATATGGCTACACCTTC,CATSSIGRGPKYGYTF
TRBV7-6,TRBJ1-1,TRBD1,.,TGTGCCAGCAGCCCCAGGACAGGGGGGCTGAACACTGAAGCTTTCTTT,CASSPRTGGLNTEAFF
TRBV5-4,TRBJ1-2,.,many,TGTGCCAGCAGCCTGGCGGGTGTGGAAAATGGCTACACCTTC,CASSLAGVENGYTF
TRBV9,TRBJ2-2,TRBD1,many,TGTGCCAGCAGCGTAGGCAGCGACAGGGTTACCGGGGAGCTGTTTTTT,CASSVGSDRVTGELFF
TRBV27,TRBJ1-5,TRBD1,many,TGTGCCAGCAGTTTGTCTGCTTTGTTCGGGACAGGGTGGCTATATAGCAATCAGCCCCAGCATTTT,CASSLSALFGTGWLYSNQPQHF
TRBV29-1,TRBJ2-5,.,.,TGCAGCTCAACGCCTGGGGAAGAGACCCAGTACTTC,CSSTPGEETQYF
TRBV7-6,TRBJ1-1,.,many,TGTGCCAGCAGCCCCCGCAACCTCGAGGAAGCTTTCTTT,CASSPRNLEEAFF
TRBV5-4,TRBJ1-1,.,many,TGTGCCAGCAGCTCTCGACAAACTGCACTCCGAATCCCTGAAGCTTTCTTT,CASSSRQTALRIPEAFF
TRBV6-4,TRBJ2-1,.,medium-sized,TGTGCCAGCAGTGATAAGGGGGAGGGTGAGCAGTTCTTC,CASSDKGEGEQFF
TRBV28,TRBJ2-5,.,.,TGTGCCAGCAGTTTAAGGATAGCAGAAGAGACCCAGTACTTC,CASSLRIAEETQYF
TRBV14,TRBJ2-3,.,many,TGTGCCAGCAGCCACTCAATCACAGATACGCAGTATTTT,CASSHSITDTQYF
TRBV3-1,TRBJ1-2,.,many,TGTGCCAGCAGCCAAGCGCGGGGCGGCCCTCTTGGCTACACCTTC,CASSQARGGPLGYTF
TRBV7-3,TRBJ2-5,.,.,TGTGCCAGCAGATTAGGGGCTACGGGACACGGGACACAAGAGACCCAGTACTTC,CASRLGATGHGTQETQYF
TRBV12-3/TRBV12-4,TRBJ1-1,TRBD1,.,TGTGCCAGCAGTTTAAGGGACAGGGGGAACACTGAAGCTTTCTTT,CASSLRDRGNTEAFF
TRBV27,TRBJ2-4,.,few,TGTGCCAGCAGATTAAACGCGGGCGCCATTCAGTACTTC,CASRLNAGAIQYF
TRBV7-3,TRBJ1-1,TRBD1,many,TGTGCCAGCGCGAAAGGACAGGGGAATGAAGCTTTCTTT,CASAKGQGNEAFF
TRBV5-1,TRBJ2-1,.,.,TGCGCCAGCACCCCGGGAAGGGTTGACAATGAGCAGTTCTTC,CASTPGRVDNEQFF
TRBV20-1,TRBJ2-5,.,many,TGCAGTGCTCCAGTTGAGGGGGAGACCCAGTACTTC,CSAPVEGETQYF
TRBV6-2/TRBV6-3,TRBJ2-3,.,many,TGTGCCAGCAGTTCTGGACTCGTCACAGATACGCAGTATTTT,CASSSGLVTDTQYF
TRBV5-1,TRBJ1-5,.,.,TGCGCCAGCAGCTTGGAGGCCGGTAATCAGCCCCAGCATTTT,CASSLEAGNQPQHF
TRBV30,TRBJ2-1,.,many,TGTGCCTGGAGTGTGATGGACAATGAGCAGTTCTTC,CAWSVMDNEQFF
TRBV20-1,TRBJ1-2,.,many,TGCAGTGCTAGTAGGCAGGACGACGGCTACACCTTC,CSASRQDDGYTF
TRBV7-8,TRBJ1-2,.,few,TGTGCCAGCAGCTTAGTTGATCAGCCCAGTATAAGCTACACCTTC,CASSLVDQPSISYTF
TRBV7-9,TRBJ2-7,.,many,TGTGCCAGCGCGACAGGTATTTCCTACGAGCAGTACTTC,CASATGISYEQYF
TRBV18,TRBJ1-4,TRBD1,many,TGTGCCAGCTCCCCTAGGGGACAGGCTAATGAAAAACTGTTTTTT,CASSPRGQANEKLFF
TRBV29-1,TRBJ1-1,.,many,TGCAGCGTTGTTGAGACGGCGAACACTGAAGCTTTCTTT,CSVVETANTEAFF
TRBV29-1,TRBJ1-1,TRBD1,.,TGCAGCGTTGATTGGACAGGAGATTTGGTCGGATTT,CSVDWTGDLVGF
TRBV2,TRBJ1-1,.,many,TGTGCCAGCAGCGCCGACAGTTTGAACACTGAAGCTTTCTTT,CASSADSLNTEAFF
TRBV2,TRBJ2-6,TRBD1,.,TGTGCCAGCAGTGAGAGGGACAGGGCTTCCGGGGCCAACGTCCTGACTTTC,CASSERDRASGANVLTF